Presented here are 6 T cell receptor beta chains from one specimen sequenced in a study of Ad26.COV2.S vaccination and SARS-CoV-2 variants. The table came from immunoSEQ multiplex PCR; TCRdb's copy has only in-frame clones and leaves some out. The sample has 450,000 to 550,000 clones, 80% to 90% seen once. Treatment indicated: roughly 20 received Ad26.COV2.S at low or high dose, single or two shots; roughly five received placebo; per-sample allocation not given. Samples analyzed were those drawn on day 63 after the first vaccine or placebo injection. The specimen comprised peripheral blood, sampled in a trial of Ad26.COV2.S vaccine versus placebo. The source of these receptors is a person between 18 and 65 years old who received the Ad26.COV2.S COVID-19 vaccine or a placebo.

CDR3 residues: CASSLKASRSEQFF. CDR3 bases: TGTGCCAGCAGCTTAAAGGCTAGTCGAAGTGAGCAGTTCTTC. The gene calls are TRBV7-9 and TRBJ2-1; no firm D call. Germline loops: CDR1 SEHNR, CDR2 FQNEAQ (reference sequence). The CDR3 runs to 14 residues. V was shortened by 2 bases and J by 9 bases, with 14 bases between the two germline ends.

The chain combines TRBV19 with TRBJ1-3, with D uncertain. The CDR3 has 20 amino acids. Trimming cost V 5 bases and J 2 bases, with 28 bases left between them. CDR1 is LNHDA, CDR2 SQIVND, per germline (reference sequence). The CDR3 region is CASSPRSALSGNTAGNTIYF. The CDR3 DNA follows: TGTGCCAGTAGTCCTAGGTCCGCCCTCTCTGGAAACACGGCTGGAAACACCATATATTTT.

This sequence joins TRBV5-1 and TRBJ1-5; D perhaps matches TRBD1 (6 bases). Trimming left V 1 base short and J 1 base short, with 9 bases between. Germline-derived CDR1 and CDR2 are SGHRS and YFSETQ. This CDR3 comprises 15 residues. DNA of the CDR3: TGCGCCAGCAGCTTGACAGGGCAGAGCAATCAGCCCCAGCATTTT. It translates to CASSLTGQSNQPQHF.

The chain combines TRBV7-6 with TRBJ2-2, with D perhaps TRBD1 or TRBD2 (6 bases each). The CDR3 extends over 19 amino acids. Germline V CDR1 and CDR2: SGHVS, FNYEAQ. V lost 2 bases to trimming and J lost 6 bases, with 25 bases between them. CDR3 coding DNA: TGTGCCAGCAGCTTATATGCGGGGCGCCTTCAGGGGATACCCGGGGAGCTGTTTTTT. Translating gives CASSLYAGRLQGIPGELFF.

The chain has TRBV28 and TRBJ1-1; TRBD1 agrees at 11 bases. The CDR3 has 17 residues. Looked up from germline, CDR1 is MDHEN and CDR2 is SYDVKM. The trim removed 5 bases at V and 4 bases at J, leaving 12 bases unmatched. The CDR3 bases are TGTGCCAGCAGTCAGCCCGGGACAGGGGGTTGGAGCACTGAAGCTTTCTTT. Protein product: CASSQPGTGGWSTEAFF.

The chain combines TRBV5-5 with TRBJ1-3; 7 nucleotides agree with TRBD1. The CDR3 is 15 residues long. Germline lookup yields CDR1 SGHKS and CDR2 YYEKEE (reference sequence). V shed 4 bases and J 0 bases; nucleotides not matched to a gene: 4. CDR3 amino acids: CASSRQGFSGNTIYF. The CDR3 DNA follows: TGTGCCAGCAGCCGACAGGGCTTCTCTGGAAACACCATATATTTT. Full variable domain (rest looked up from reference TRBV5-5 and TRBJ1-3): DAGVTQSPTHLIKTRGQQVTLRCSPISGHKSVSWYQQVLGQGPQFIFQYYEKEERGRGNFPDRFSARQFPNYSSELNVNALLLGDSALYLCASSRQGFSGNTIYFGEGSWLTVV.